A selection of T cell receptor beta chains follows, all from one sample in a study of blood T cell repertoires in COVID-19. TCRdb's table, derived via immunoSEQ multiplex PCR, lists solely in-frame clones and lacks some. The sample includes under 350,000 clones, roughly 91% seen only once; the top ten take approximately 1.8%. Source material: PBMCs or T cells enriched from blood (not recorded which). The receptors derive from a woman aged 55-69 years who had recovered from COVID-19. Each CDR3 is given with its conserved first and last residue. A D gene is named only where the DNA matches it firmly. Only part of the rows carry a size: once, few, many, or a class if the clone is expanded.

J | length | size | D | V | DNA | CDR3
TRBJ1-4 | 15 | NA | NA | TRBV11-2 | TGTGCCAGCAGCTTAGGACAGATCATTAATGAAAAACTGTTTTTT | CASSLGQIINEKLFF
TRBJ2-2 | 14 | NA | TRBD2 | TRBV24-1 | TGTGCCACCGCGGGACTAGCTAACACCGGGGAGCTGTTTTTT | CATAGLANTGELFF
TRBJ1-3 | 15 | once | NA | TRBV9 | TGTGCCAGCAGCGCCGCAGGGAATCCTGGAAACACCATATATTTT | CASSAAGNPGNTIYF
TRBJ2-1 | 17 | once | TRBD2 | TRBV6-1 | TGTGCCAGCAGTGTAGGCCTAGCGGGATCGTCCTACAATGAGCAGTTCTTC | CASSVGLAGSSYNEQFF
TRBJ2-3 | 17 | once | TRBD2 | TRBV28 | TGTGCCAGCAGTTTTGGGGGGGTGGTTGGTGGATATGATACGCAGTATTTT | CASSFGGVVGGYDTQYF
TRBJ2-2 | 14 | NA | NA | TRBV6-5 | TGTGCCAGCAGTCCCTTCCTCAACACCGGGGAGCTGTTTTTT | CASSPFLNTGELFF
TRBJ1-1 | 15 | NA | TRBD1 | TRBV5-1 | TGCGCCAGCAGCTTAGGACAGGGGCGGAACACTGAAGCTTTCTTT | CASSLGQGRNTEAFF
TRBJ1-3 | 11 | NA | NA | TRBV24-1 | TGTGCCACCAGTGGCGGGGAAACCATATATTTT | CATSGGETIYF
TRBJ2-7 | 13 | NA | NA | TRBV15 | TGTGCCACCAGCAGAGATTACTACAACGAGCAGTACTTC | CATSRDYYNEQYF
TRBJ1-2 | 14 | NA | NA | TRBV11-2 | TGTGCCAGCAGCTTAGGGGAGGGGAGGTATGGCTACACCTTC | CASSLGEGRYGYTF
TRBJ1-2 | 15 | NA | TRBD1 | TRBV5-4 | TGTGCCAGCAGCTCCGGGACAGGGGCCCTGTATGGCTACACCTTC | CASSSGTGALYGYTF
TRBJ2-3 | 12 | once | NA | TRBV5-1 | TGCGCCAGCAGCTTGGCAACAGATACGCAGTATTTT | CASSLATDTQYF
TRBJ1-3 | 16 | NA | NA | TRBV6-2/TRBV6-3 | TGTGCCAGCAGTTACGCGCGGGCCCCCTCTGGAAACACCATATATTTT | CASSYARAPSGNTIYF
TRBJ2-5 | 14 | NA | NA | TRBV5-1 | TGCGCCAGCAGCTTAATCAGGGAAGGAGAGACCCAGTACTTC | CASSLIREGETQYF
TRBJ2-3 | 16 | NA | TRBD2 | TRBV18 | TGTGCCAGCTCACCACGGACTAGCGGGGGGCAAGATACGCAGTATTTT | CASSPRTSGGQDTQYF
TRBJ1-4 | 14 | NA | NA | TRBV28 | TGTGCCAGCAGTCTAAAAGCCCTTAATGAAAAACTGTTTTTT | CASSLKALNEKLFF
TRBJ2-3 | 15 | NA | TRBD2 | TRBV27 | TGTGCCAGCAGCTCCACTAGCGGGAGCACAGATACGCAGTATTTT | CASSSTSGSTDTQYF
TRBJ1-2 | 14 | NA | TRBD1 | TRBV11-3 | TGTGCCAGCAGCCGGACAGGGGAATACTATGGCTACACCTTC | CASSRTGEYYGYTF
TRBJ2-5 | 14 | NA | TRBD1 | TRBV11-1 | TGTGCCAGCAGCCAGCCAGGGGGCATGGAGACCCAGTACTTC | CASSQPGGMETQYF
TRBJ1-2 | 13 | NA | NA | TRBV11-2 | TGTGCCAGCAGCAATGGGGGGGCGGGTGGCTACACCTTC | CASSNGGAGGYTF
TRBJ1-2 | 14 | NA | NA | TRBV5-1 | TGCGCCAGCAGCGTCCCGGACAGTCCGGCTGGCTACACCTTC | CASSVPDSPAGYTF
TRBJ2-1 | 15 | NA | TRBD2 | TRBV5-1 | TGCGCCAGCAGCTTGGGTGGGCGGGAGGCCAATGAGCAGTTCTTC | CASSLGGREANEQFF
TRBJ2-1 | 16 | NA | TRBD2 | TRBV19 | TGTGCCAGTAGTATACGCGGGACTAGCGGAACCAATGAGCAGTTCTTC | CASSIRGTSGTNEQFF
TRBJ2-1 | 17 | NA | TRBD2 | TRBV10-3 | TGTGCCATCAGTGAGTTAAGACTAGCGGGGGGGGCTGAAGAACAGTTCTTC | CAISELRLAGGAEEQFF
TRBJ2-4 | 15 | NA | TRBD2 | TRBV5-1 | TGCGCCAGCAGCTTGGACTCGGGAGGGCCGGGCATTCAGTACTTC | CASSLDSGGPGIQYF
TRBJ1-2 | 17 | NA | NA | TRBV5-1 | TGCGCCAGCAGCTCCCTTGGGGGCAGGCCTCTCAACTATGGCTACACCTTC | CASSSLGGRPLNYGYTF
TRBJ2-3 | 14 | NA | TRBD1 | TRBV19 | TGTGCCAGCACCCGGGACAGGGGAGCAGATACGCAGTATTTT | CASTRDRGADTQYF
TRBJ2-7 | 14 | NA | TRBD1 | TRBV19 | TGTGCCAGTATGAGGACAGGGGGTAGCGACGAGCAGTACTTC | CASMRTGGSDEQYF
TRBJ2-7 | 16 | NA | TRBD2 | TRBV7-9 | TGTGCCAGCAGCCAACGGACTAGCGGAGGGTGGGACGAGCAGTACTTC | CASSQRTSGGWDEQYF
TRBJ1-5 | 12 | NA | NA | TRBV2 | TGTGCCAGCAGTGCAGATTATCAGCCCCAGCATTTT | CASSADYQPQHF
TRBJ1-2 | 16 | once | TRBD1 | TRBV28 | TGTGCCAGCTCGAAGGGTCGGGACAGGGTATTATATGGCTACACCTTC | CASSKGRDRVLYGYTF
TRBJ2-1 | 14 | NA | TRBD2 | TRBV3-1/TRBV3-2 | TGTGCCACCTCATTTAGCGGGAGTGGCTATGAGCAGTTCTTC | CATSFSGSGYEQFF
TRBJ2-1 | 16 | NA | TRBD2 | TRBV7-9 | TGTGCCAGCAGCTTGATCCTAGCGGGGGGTAAAAATGAGCAGTTCTTC | CASSLILAGGKNEQFF
TRBJ1-5 | 14 | NA | NA | TRBV11-2 | TGTGCCAGCAGCTTAGGGGCGAGTTATCAGCCCCAGCATTTT | CASSLGASYQPQHF
TRBJ2-3 | 14 | NA | TRBD1 | TRBV19 | TGTGCCAGTAGTACGGGACAGGCGGCAGATACGCAGTATTTT | CASSTGQAADTQYF
TRBJ2-7 | 11 | NA | NA | TRBV5-6 | TGTGCCAGCAGCGTAACAGGGGAGCAGTACTTC | CASSVTGEQYF
TRBJ2-5 | 22 | NA | TRBD1 | TRBV10-1 | TGCGCCAGCAGTGAGGAGGGGGGAAGACCAGCCGGGACAGGGGGACCGCAAGAGACCCAGTACTTC | CASSEEGGRPAGTGGPQETQYF
TRBJ1-4 | 15 | once | NA | TRBV5-4 | TGTGCCAGCAGCTTGGCGGGTCCGACCGATGAAAAACTGTTTTTT | CASSLAGPTDEKLFF
TRBJ1-2 | 13 | NA | NA | TRBV5-6 | TGTGCCAGCAGCTTGTTCAGGGAAGATGGCTACACCTTC | CASSLFREDGYTF
TRBJ1-1 | 13 | NA | TRBD1 | TRBV3-1/TRBV3-2 | TGTGCCAGCGGACGGGACAGGGGCGCTGAAGCTTTCTTT | CASGRDRGAEAFF
TRBJ1-3 | 17 | NA | TRBD1 | TRBV28 | TGTGCCAGCAGGCCGGGTCAGGGGGTTTCTGGTGGAAACACCATATATTTT | CASRPGQGVSGGNTIYF
TRBJ2-2 | 16 | NA | TRBD1 | TRBV27 | TGTGCCAGCAGGGGGTGGGGGACAGGGGGCACCGGGGAGCTGTTTTTT | CASRGWGTGGTGELFF
TRBJ2-2 | 16 | NA | NA | TRBV19 | TGTGCCAGTAGTATAGGTTCGGTAGCGAACACCGGGGAGCTGTTTTTT | CASSIGSVANTGELFF
TRBJ2-7 | 14 | once | TRBD2 | TRBV7-9 | TGTGCCAGCAGCTTGTCTAGCGGGATCTACGAGCAGTACTTC | CASSLSSGIYEQYF
TRBJ1-1 | 11 | NA | NA | TRBV12-3/TRBV12-4 | TGTGCCAGCAGCCGGCAGGTTGAAGCTTTCTTT | CASSRQVEAFF